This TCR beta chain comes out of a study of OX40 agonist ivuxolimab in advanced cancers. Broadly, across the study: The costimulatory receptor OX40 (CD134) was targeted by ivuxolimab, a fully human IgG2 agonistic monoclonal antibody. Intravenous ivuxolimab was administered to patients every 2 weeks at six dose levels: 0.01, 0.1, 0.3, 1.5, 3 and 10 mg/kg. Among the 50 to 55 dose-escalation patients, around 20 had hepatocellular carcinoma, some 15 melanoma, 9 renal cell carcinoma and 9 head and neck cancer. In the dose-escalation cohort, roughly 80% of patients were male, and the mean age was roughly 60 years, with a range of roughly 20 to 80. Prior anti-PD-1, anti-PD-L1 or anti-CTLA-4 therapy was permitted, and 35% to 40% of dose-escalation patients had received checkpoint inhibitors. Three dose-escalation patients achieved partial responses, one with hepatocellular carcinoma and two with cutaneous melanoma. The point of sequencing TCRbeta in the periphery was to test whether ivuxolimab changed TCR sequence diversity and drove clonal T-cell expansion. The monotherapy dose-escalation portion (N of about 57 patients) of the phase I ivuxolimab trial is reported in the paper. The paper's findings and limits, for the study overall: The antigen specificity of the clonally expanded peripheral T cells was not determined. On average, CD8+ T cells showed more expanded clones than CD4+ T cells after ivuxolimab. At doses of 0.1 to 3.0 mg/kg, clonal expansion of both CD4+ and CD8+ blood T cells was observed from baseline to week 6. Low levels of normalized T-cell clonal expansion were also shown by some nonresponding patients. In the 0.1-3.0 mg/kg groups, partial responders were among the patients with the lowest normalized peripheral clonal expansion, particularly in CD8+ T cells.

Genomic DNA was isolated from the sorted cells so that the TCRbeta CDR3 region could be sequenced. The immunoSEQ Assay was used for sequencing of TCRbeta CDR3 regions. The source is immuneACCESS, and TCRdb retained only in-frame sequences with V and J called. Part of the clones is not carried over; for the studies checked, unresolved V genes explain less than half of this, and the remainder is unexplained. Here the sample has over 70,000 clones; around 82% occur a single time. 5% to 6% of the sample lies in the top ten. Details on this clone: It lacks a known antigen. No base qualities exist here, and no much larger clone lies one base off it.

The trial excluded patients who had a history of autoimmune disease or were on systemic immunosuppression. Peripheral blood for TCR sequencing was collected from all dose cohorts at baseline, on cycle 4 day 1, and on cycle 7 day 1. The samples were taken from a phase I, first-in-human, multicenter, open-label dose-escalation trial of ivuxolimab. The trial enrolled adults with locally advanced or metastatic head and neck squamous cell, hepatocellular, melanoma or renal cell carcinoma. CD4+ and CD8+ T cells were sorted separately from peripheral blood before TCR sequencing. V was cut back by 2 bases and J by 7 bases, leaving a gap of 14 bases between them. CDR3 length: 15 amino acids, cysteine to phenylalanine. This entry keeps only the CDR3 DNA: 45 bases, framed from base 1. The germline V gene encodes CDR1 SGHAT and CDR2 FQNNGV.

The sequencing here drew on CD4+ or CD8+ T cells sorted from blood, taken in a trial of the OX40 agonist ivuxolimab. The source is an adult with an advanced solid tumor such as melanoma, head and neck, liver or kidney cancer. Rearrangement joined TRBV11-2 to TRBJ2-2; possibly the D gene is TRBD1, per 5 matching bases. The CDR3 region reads CASSLPQVKGGELFF. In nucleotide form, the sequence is TGTGCCAGCAGCTTACCACAGGTTAAGGGCGGGGAGCTGTTTTTT.